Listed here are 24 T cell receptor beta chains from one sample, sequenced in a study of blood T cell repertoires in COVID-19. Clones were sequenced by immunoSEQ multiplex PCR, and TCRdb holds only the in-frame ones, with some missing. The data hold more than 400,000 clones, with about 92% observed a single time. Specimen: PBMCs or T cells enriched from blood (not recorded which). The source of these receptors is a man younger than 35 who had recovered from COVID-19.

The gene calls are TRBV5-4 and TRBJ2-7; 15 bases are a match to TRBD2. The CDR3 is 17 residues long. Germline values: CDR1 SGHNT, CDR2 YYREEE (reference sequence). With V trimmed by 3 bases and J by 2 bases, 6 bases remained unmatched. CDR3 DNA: TGTGCCAGCAGCTCAGGACTAGCGGGAGGGCCAGCCTACGAGCAGTACTTC. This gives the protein CASSSGLAGGPAYEQYF.

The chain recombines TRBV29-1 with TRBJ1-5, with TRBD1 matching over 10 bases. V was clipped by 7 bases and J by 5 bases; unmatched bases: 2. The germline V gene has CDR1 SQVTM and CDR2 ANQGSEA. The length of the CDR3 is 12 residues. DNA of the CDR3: TGCAGCGCCGGGACAGGGGATCAGCCCCAGCATTTT. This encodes CSAGTGDQPQHF.

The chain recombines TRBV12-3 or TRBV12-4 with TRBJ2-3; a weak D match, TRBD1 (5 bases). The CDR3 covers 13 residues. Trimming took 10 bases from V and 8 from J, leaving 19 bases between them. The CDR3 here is CATAVLVQGTQYF. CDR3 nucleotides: TGTGCCACCGCGGTTCTGGTCCAGGGTACGCAGTATTTT.

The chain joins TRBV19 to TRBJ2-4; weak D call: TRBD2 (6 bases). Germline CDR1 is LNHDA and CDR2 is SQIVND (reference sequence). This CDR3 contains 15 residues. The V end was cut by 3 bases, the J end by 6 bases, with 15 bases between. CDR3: CASSMAPPGGNIQYF. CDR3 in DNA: TGTGCCAGTAGTATGGCCCCCCCCGGGGGAAACATTCAGTACTTC.

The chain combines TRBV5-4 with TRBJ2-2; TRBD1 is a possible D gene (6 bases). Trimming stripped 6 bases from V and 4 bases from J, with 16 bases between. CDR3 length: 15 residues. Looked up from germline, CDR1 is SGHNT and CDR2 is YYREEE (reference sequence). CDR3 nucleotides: TGTGCCAGCAAGCCTGGGGCAGGGGCCACCGGGGAGCTGTTTTTT. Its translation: CASKPGAGATGELFF.

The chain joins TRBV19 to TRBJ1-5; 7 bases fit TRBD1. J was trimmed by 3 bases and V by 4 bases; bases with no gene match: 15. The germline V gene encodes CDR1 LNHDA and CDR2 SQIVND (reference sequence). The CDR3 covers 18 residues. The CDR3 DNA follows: TGTGCCAGTAGTAAGGGCTGGTGGGGACAGATCCCCAATCAGCCCCAGCATTTT. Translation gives CASSKGWWGQIPNQPQHF.

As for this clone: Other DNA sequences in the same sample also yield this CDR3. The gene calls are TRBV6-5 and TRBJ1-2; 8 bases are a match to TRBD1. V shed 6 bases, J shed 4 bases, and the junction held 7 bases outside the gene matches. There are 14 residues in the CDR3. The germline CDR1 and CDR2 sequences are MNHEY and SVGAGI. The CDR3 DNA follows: TGTGCCAGCAGCCGCGGACAGGGTGGCTATGGCTACACCTTC. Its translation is CASSRGQGGYGYTF.

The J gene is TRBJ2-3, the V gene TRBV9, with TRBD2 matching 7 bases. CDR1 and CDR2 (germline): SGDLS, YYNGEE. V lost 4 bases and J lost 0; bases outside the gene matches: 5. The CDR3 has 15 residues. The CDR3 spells CASSLSSGSTDTQYF. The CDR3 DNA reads TGTGCCAGCAGCCTGAGTAGCGGGAGCACAGATACGCAGTATTTT.

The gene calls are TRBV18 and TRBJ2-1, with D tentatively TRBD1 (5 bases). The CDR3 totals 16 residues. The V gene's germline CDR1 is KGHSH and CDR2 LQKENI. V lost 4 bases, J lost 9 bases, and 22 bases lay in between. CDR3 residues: CASSLTGRAGVSEQFF. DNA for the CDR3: TGTGCCAGCTCACTAACCGGCAGGGCTGGGGTTTCTGAGCAGTTCTTC.

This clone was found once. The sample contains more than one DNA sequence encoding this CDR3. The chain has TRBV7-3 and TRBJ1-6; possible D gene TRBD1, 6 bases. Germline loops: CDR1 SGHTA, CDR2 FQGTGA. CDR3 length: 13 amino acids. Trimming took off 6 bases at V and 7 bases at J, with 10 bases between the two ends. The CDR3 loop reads CASSPGGNSPLHF. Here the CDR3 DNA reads TGTGCCAGCAGTCCGGGGGGCAATTCACCCCTCCACTTT.

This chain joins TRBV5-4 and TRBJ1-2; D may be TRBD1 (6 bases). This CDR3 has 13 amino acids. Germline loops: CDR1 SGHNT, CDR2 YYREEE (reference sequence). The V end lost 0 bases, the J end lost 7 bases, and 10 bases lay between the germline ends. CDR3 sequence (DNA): TGTGCCAGCAGCTTGGACAGGGCTGGTGGCTACACCTTC. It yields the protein CASSLDRAGGYTF.

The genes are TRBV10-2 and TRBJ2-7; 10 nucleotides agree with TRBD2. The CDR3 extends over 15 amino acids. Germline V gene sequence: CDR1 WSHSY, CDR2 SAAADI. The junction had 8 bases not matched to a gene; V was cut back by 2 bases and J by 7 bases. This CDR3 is CASSEPSSGSREQYF. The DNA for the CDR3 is TGCGCCAGCAGTGAGCCATCTAGCGGGAGTAGGGAGCAGTACTTC.

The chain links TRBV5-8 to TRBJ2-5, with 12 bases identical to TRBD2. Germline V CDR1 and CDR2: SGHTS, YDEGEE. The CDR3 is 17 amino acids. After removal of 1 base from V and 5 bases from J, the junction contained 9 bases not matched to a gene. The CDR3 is CASSLPFVLAGGETQYF. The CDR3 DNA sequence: TGTGCCAGCAGCTTGCCGTTCGTTCTAGCGGGAGGGGAGACCCAGTACTTC.

This chain's CDR3 is CASSLGNRVYGYTF. For the CDR3, the DNA is TGTGCCAGCAGTTTGGGGAACAGGGTCTATGGCTACACCTTC. The chain combines TRBV28 with TRBJ1-2; D possibly corresponds to TRBD1 (6 bases). V was trimmed by 3 bases and J by 4 bases, leaving 12 bases between them. Germline values: CDR1 MDHEN, CDR2 SYDVKM. The CDR3 is 14 residues long.

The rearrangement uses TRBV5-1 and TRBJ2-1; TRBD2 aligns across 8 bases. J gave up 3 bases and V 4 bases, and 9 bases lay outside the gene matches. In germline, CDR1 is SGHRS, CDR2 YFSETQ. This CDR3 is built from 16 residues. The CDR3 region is CASSPMAGGGYNEQFF. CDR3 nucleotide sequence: TGCGCCAGCAGCCCCATGGCGGGAGGAGGCTACAATGAGCAGTTCTTC.

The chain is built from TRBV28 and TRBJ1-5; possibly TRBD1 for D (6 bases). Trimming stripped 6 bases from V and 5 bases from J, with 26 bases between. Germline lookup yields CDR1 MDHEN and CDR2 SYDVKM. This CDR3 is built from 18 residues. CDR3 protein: CASRLPGHGVKGDQPQHF. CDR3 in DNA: TGTGCCAGCAGGTTACCGGGACACGGAGTAAAGGGGGATCAGCCCCAGCATTTT.

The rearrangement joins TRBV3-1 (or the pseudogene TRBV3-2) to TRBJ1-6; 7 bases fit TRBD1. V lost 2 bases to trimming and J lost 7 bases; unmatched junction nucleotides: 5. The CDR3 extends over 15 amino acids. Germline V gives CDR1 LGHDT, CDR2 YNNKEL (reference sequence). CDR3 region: CASSQHRGANSPLHF. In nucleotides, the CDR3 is TGTGCCAGCAGCCAACACAGGGGCGCAAATTCACCCCTCCACTTT.

CDR3 coding DNA: TGTGCCAGCTCACCGCGACAGGGTTACAATGAGCAGTTCTTC. Protein: CASSPRQGYNEQFF. The chain couples TRBV18 to TRBJ2-1; 7 bases are a match to TRBD1. The ends lost 3 bases at V and 4 bases at J; junction bases unmatched: 3. CDR1 and CDR2 (germline): KGHSH, LQKENI. The CDR3 extends over 14 amino acids.

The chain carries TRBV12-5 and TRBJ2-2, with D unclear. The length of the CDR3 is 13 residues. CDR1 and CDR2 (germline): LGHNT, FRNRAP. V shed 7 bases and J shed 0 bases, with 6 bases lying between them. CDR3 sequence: CASAPANTGELFF. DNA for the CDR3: TGTGCTAGTGCCCCGGCGAACACCGGGGAGCTGTTTTTT.

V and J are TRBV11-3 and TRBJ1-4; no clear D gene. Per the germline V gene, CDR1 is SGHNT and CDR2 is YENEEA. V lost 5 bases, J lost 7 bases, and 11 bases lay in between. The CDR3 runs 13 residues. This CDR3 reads CASSKDGGEKLFF. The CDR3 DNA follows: TGTGCCAGCAGCAAGGATGGAGGTGAAAAACTGTTTTTT.

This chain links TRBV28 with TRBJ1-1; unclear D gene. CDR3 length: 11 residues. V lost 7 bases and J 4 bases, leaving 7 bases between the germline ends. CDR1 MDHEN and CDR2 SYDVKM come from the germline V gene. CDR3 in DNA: TGTGCCAGCAACACCCTCACTGAAGCTTTCTTT. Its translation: CASNTLTEAFF.

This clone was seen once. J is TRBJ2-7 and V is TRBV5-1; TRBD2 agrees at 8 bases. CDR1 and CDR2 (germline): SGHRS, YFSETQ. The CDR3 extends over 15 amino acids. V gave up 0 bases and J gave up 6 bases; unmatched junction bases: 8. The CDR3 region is CASSLASGGRGEQYF. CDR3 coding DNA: TGCGCCAGCAGCTTGGCCAGCGGGGGACGGGGCGAGCAGTACTTC.

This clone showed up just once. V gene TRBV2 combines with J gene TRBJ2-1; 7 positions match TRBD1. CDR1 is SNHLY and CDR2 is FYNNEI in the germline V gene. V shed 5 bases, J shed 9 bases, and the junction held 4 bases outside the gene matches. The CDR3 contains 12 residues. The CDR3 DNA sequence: TGTGCCAGCAGTAGTAAGGGGGCTGAGCAGTTCTTC. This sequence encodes CASSSKGAEQFF.

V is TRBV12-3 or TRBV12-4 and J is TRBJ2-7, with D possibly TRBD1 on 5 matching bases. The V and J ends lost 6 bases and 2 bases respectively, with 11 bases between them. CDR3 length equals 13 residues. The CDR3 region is CASRAGKTYEQYF. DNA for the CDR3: TGTGCCAGCAGGGCAGGGAAAACCTACGAGCAGTACTTC.